A single T cell receptor (beta chain) is shown here with its context. The antigen is not known. Libraries were UMI-labeled 5' RACE TRB cDNA. TCRdb re-called the 5' RACE reads; every CDR3 protein appears as one record, without DNA. This table holds 37,000 or so distinct CDR3 sequences. Germline CDR1 GTSNPN, CDR2 SVGIG (reference sequence). CDR3 length: 13 amino acids. The data originate from a study of CXCR3-negative and CXCR3-positive naive CD8 T cells. Study-level information: The TRB read total, about 130 million, broke down to about 1.5 +/- 0.3 million reads per library. Regarding the study as a whole: Memory CD8+ cells had much lower diversity, and both naive subsets had comparably high diversity.

V and J are TRBV30 and TRBJ2-7; TCRdb designates TRBD1, a call that cannot be tested without DNA. The clonotype was recovered from a human donor in good health. Some clones in this sample may be carry-over from other donors' samples. Source material: memory CD8+ T cells from blood. CDR3 protein: CAWSFGQVYEQYF.